This TCR beta chain was sequenced during a study of tumor-infiltrating lymphocytes in oesophageal squamous cell carcinoma. The length of the CDR3 is 15 residues. Trimming took 10 bases from V and 1 from J, leaving 19 bases between them. Germline loops: CDR1 SNHLY, CDR2 FYNNEI. This clonotype was picked up many times. Via MiXCR, TCRdb re-called the PCR reads, giving one row per CDR3 protein. The profile shows nearly 20,000 distinct CDR3 sequences, around 43% of them singletons. The chain employs TRBV2 and TRBJ1-1, with D hard to call. The TCR originated in a male donor with esophageal squamous cell carcinoma. Sequencing input: blood. CDR3 bases: TGTGCCAACCCAATCGAGCCGAACCAGAACACTGAAGCTTTCTTT. It is translated as CANPIEPNQNTEAFF.